One sample yielded the 27 T cell receptor beta chains listed below, sequenced in a study of T cell repertoires in cytomegalovirus infection. TCRdb reanalysed the reads using MiXCR and keeps one entry per CDR3 protein. This sample carries just over 150,000 distinct CDR3 sequences, around 24% of them seen once, and the ten largest clones take over 9.5%. The sample consisted of PBMCs. These receptors came from a human donor in good health (CMV status not recorded). Some clones in this sample may be carry-over from other donors' samples.

Within the sample, this clonotype is medium-sized (0.01 to 0.1%). V is TRBV7-2 and J is TRBJ2-1; the D gene could be TRBD1 or TRBD2 (7 bases each). This CDR3 is built from 15 residues. The germline CDR1 and CDR2 sequences are SGHTA and FQGNSA. The germline V and J ends were trimmed by 1 base and 9 bases, with 16 bases remaining between them. CDR3 in DNA: TGTGCCAGCAGCTTAGTTCTTCCCAGGGGGGGTGAGCAGTTCTTC. Residues: CASSLVLPRGGEQFF.

J is TRBJ1-6 and V is TRBV15; D remains ambiguous. V dropped 2 bases and J dropped 7 bases, with 15 bases sitting between them. Germline V gives CDR1 LNHNV, CDR2 YYDKDF (reference sequence). This CDR3 region has 16 residues. The CDR3 DNA is TGTGCCACCAGCAGACCGTCGACGGACCGAAATTCACCCCTCCACTTT. Protein sequence: CATSRPSTDRNSPLHF.

The rearrangement joins TRBV20-1 to TRBJ2-3; 7 nucleotides match TRBD2. This CDR3 region has 15 residues. The germline gives CDR1 DFQATT, CDR2 SNEGSKA (reference sequence). V was clipped by 3 bases and J by 0 bases; unmatched bases: 6. In DNA, the CDR3 is TGCAGTGCTAGGAATACGGGAGGCAGCACAGATACGCAGTATTTT. It codes for CSARNTGGSTDTQYF.

The table lists this clonotype with a few counts. This chain uses TRBV6-2 or TRBV6-3 with TRBJ1-1; D gene uncertain. The V gene's germline CDR1 is MNHEY and CDR2 SVGEGT. This CDR3 contains 14 residues. V dropped 6 bases and J dropped 0 bases, with 11 bases sitting between them. CDR3 protein: CASRAAGMNTEAFF. CDR3 DNA: TGTGCCAGCAGGGCGGCAGGCATGAACACTGAAGCTTTCTTT.

The chain joins TRBV28 to TRBJ1-3; D is ambiguous. CDR1 is MDHEN, CDR2 SYDVKM, per germline. V was shortened by 1 base and J by 8 bases, with 3 bases between the two germline ends. CDR3 length: 11 amino acids. The CDR3 region is CASSLLDTIYF. CDR3 nucleotide sequence: TGTGCCAGCAGTTTATTGGACACCATATATTTT. Combining the CDR3 with reference TRBV28 and TRBJ1-3 gives the whole variable domain DVKVTQSSRYLVKRTGEKVFLECVQDMDHENMFWYRQDPGLGLRLIYFSYDVKMKEKGDIPEGYSVSREKKERFSLILESASTNQTSMYLCASSLLDTIYFGEGSWLTVV.

This clonotype was detected only a few times. The chain couples TRBV7-8 to TRBJ1-6, with D hard to call. Trimming took 1 base from V and 0 from J, leaving 7 bases between them. This CDR3 is built from 16 residues. Germline V gives CDR1 SGHVS, CDR2 FQNEAQ. CDR3 amino acids: CASSLESDSYNSPLHF. The CDR3 DNA sequence: TGTGCCAGCAGCTTAGAGTCTGACTCCTATAATTCACCCCTCCACTTT. Drawing the rest from reference TRBV7-8 and TRBJ1-6, the complete variable domain is GAGVSQSPRYKVAKRGQDVALRCDPISGHVSLFWYQQALGQGPEFLTYFQNEAQLDKSGLPSDRFFAERPEGSVSTLKIQRTQQEDSAVYLCASSLESDSYNSPLHFGNGTRLTVT.

The chain combines TRBV11-2 with TRBJ2-4, with no clear D. The V and J ends lost 5 bases and 0 bases respectively, with 14 bases between them. This CDR3 has 16 amino acids. The germline V gene has CDR1 SGHAT and CDR2 FQNNGV. CDR3 nucleotide sequence: TGTGCCAGCAGCCCCCGGTCAGCCCTAGCCAAAAACATTCAGTACTTC. Protein product: CASSPRSALAKNIQYF.

The chain is built from TRBV19 and TRBJ1-2; no clear D gene. CDR1 is LNHDA, CDR2 SQIVND, per germline (reference sequence). The CDR3 has 13 residues. Trimming left V 7 bases short and J 0 bases short, with 9 bases between. The CDR3 is CASTGNANYGYTF. CDR3 DNA: TGTGCCAGTACGGGCAACGCTAACTATGGCTACACCTTC.

This clonotype has only a few counts. The genes are TRBV7-8 and TRBJ2-7, with D possibly being TRBD2 (5 bases). The CDR3 extends over 13 amino acids. The V and J ends lost 5 bases and 3 bases respectively, with 11 bases between them. In germline, CDR1 is SGHVS, CDR2 FQNEAQ. CDR3 residues: CASSETLVYEQYF. The DNA for the CDR3 is TGTGCCAGCAGCGAAACACTAGTCTACGAGCAGTACTTC.

This clonotype was counted ten times or more. The chain combines TRBV28 with TRBJ2-7; TRBD2 agrees at 8 bases. This CDR3 contains 14 residues. J lost 0 bases, V lost 6 bases, and 4 bases had no gene match. In germline, CDR1 is MDHEN, CDR2 SYDVKM. In DNA form, the CDR3 reads TGTGCCAGCAGCCCCACTAGCGGCTCCTACGAGCAGTACTTC. Translated: CASSPTSGSYEQYF.

This chain links TRBV28 with TRBJ2-1; no reliable D call. CDR3 length equals 13 residues. CDR1 and CDR2 (germline): MDHEN, SYDVKM. The V gene lost 2 bases and the J gene lost 9 bases, with 11 bases spanning the gap. The CDR3 region has the DNA TGTGCCAGCAGTTTAACTCCAGGTAGTGAGCAGTTCTTC. Amino acids: CASSLTPGSEQFF.

This chain joins TRBV29-1 and TRBJ2-3; D gene ambiguous. The germline V gene encodes CDR1 SQVTM and CDR2 ANQGSEA. The CDR3 contains 13 residues. V lost 4 bases, J lost 5 bases, and 13 bases lay in between. In DNA, the CDR3 is TGCAGCGTTGGCATACGAATTGGAGATACGCAGTATTTT. It translates to CSVGIRIGDTQYF.

Many counts were recorded for this clonotype. The rearrangement joins TRBV7-2 to TRBJ2-1; 12 nucleotides agree with TRBD2. Germline V gives CDR1 SGHTA, CDR2 FQGNSA. V lost 5 bases, J lost 2 bases, and 1 base stayed unmatched. This CDR3 comprises 15 residues. The CDR3 DNA is TGTGCCAGCAGCCCTAGCGGGAGGGCCTACAATGAGCAGTTCTTC. As protein: CASSPSGRAYNEQFF.

The chain carries TRBV13 and TRBJ2-3; D remains ambiguous. Germline values: CDR1 PRHDT, CDR2 FYEKMQ (reference sequence). This CDR3 region has 12 residues. Deletions cut 5 bases from V and 6 bases from J, with 9 bases between. The CDR3 DNA follows: TGTGCCAGCAGCCGACCCCCTGATACGCAGTATTTT. This codes for CASSRPPDTQYF.

The chain is built from TRBV6-2 or TRBV6-3 and TRBJ2-2; 10 bases fit TRBD2. The length of the CDR3 is 18 residues. V lost 6 bases and J lost 2; bases outside the gene matches: 12. Germline values: CDR1 MNHEY, CDR2 SVGEGT. CDR3 coding DNA: TGTGCCAGCAGCCCGAGTACTAGCGGGGTTCATAACACCGGGGAGCTGTTTTTT. Translated, it gives CASSPSTSGVHNTGELFF.

Only a few counts were recorded for this clonotype. This chain joins TRBV7-9 and TRBJ2-1; TRBD2 matches at 7 bases. The CDR3 is 14 residues long. After removal of 4 bases from V and 6 bases from J, the junction contained 6 bases not matched to a gene. Germline V gene sequence: CDR1 SEHNR, CDR2 FQNEAQ (reference sequence). CDR3 DNA sequence: TGTGCCAGCAGCTCGCAAGCGGGGCCCAATGAGCAGTTCTTC. Its translation: CASSSQAGPNEQFF.

This clonotype was seen more than once but under ten times. The genes are TRBV28 and TRBJ1-1; 8 positions agree with TRBD1. The V segment lost 8 bases and the J segment 4 bases; nucleotides outside the gene matches: 9. This CDR3 spans 14 amino acids. The V gene's germline CDR1 is MDHEN and CDR2 SYDVKM. As DNA, the CDR3 is TGTGCCAGCCTCTGGACAGGGACTAGCACTGAAGCTTTCTTT. Protein: CASLWTGTSTEAFF.

CDR3 DNA sequence: TGCAGTGCTAGTATCTGGGGGGGGGGAGACAATGAGCAGTTCTTC. Its protein is CSASIWGGGDNEQFF. The chain recombines TRBV20-1 with TRBJ2-1; 7 nucleotides line up with TRBD2. CDR3 length: 15 amino acids. From germline, CDR1 is DFQATT and CDR2 SNEGSKA (reference sequence). The V segment lost 3 bases and the J segment 5 bases; nucleotides outside the gene matches: 10.

Notes on this clonotype: This clone may be a read error of a much larger clone one base away. The chain employs TRBV7-6 and TRBJ2-7; a weak D match, TRBD2 (6 bases). Germline V lookup: CDR1 SGHVS, CDR2 FNYEAQ. V lost 5 bases and J 1 base, leaving 9 bases between the germline ends. The CDR3 contains 13 residues. The CDR3 protein is CASSRGTSYEQYF. CDR3 coding DNA: TGTGCCAGCAGCCGCGGGACTTCCTACGAGCAGTACTTC.

This clonotype was found many times. This rearrangement joins TRBV7-2 to TRBJ2-5, with 10 bases fitting TRBD2. CDR3 length: 13 residues. With 11 bases clipped from V and 1 base from J, the junction kept 4 bases outside the gene matches. CDR1 and CDR2 from the germline V gene are SGHTA and FQGNSA. The CDR3 spells CAWRTSGQETQYF. The CDR3 DNA reads TGTGCCTGGCGGACTAGCGGCCAAGAGACCCAGTACTTC.

There are a few counts of this clonotype. The gene calls are TRBV6-2 or TRBV6-3 and TRBJ1-1, with D maybe TRBD1 (5 bases). Germline CDR1 and CDR2: MNHEY and SVGEGT. Trimming shortened V by 3 bases and J by 5 bases, and 13 bases separated the two germline ends. CDR3 length: 14 residues. This chain's CDR3 is CASSYGALGTEAFF. CDR3 DNA: TGTGCCAGCAGTTATGGGGCCCTGGGTACTGAAGCTTTCTTT.

This clonotype was seen a handful of times. The genes are TRBV7-8 and TRBJ1-5; 7 nucleotides line up with TRBD1. With 3 bases clipped from V and 7 bases from J, the junction kept 6 bases outside the gene matches. The CDR3 has 14 residues. CDR1 is SGHVS and CDR2 is FQNEAQ in the germline V gene. As DNA, the CDR3 is TGTGCCAGCAGCTTTGACAGGGTGAACCAGCCCCAGCATTTT. This translates into CASSFDRVNQPQHF. The whole variable domain, remainder taken from reference TRBV7-8 and TRBJ1-5, is GAGVSQSPRYKVAKRGQDVALRCDPISGHVSLFWYQQALGQGPEFLTYFQNEAQLDKSGLPSDRFFAERPEGSVSTLKIQRTQQEDSAVYLCASSFDRVNQPQHFGDGTRLSIL.

The rearrangement uses TRBV29-1 and TRBJ1-5; D is perhaps TRBD1 (5 bases). Looked up from germline, CDR1 is SQVTM and CDR2 is ANQGSEA. V dropped 8 bases and J dropped 5 bases, with 16 bases sitting between them. The CDR3 covers 13 residues. The CDR3 loop reads CSIAAGLDQPQHF. The CDR3 region has the DNA TGCAGCATTGCTGCAGGGTTGGATCAGCCCCAGCATTTT.

J is TRBJ2-1 and V is TRBV19; D unresolved. The CDR3 has 14 residues. Germline V lookup: CDR1 LNHDA, CDR2 SQIVND (reference sequence). V was trimmed by 3 bases and J by 4 bases, leaving 10 bases between them. CDR3 residues: CASSISVGYNEQFF. The DNA for the CDR3 is TGTGCCAGTAGTATCTCGGTCGGATACAATGAGCAGTTCTTC.

In its sample, this clonotype was seen many times. The V and J genes are TRBV3-1 and TRBJ2-7; D ambiguous. The CDR3 runs 13 residues. V lost 5 bases, J lost 1 base, and 9 bases lay in between. Per the germline V gene, CDR1 is LGHDT and CDR2 is YNNKEL (reference sequence). CDR3 nucleotide sequence: TGTGCCAGCAGCACCAGAGAGTCCTACGAGCAGTACTTC. Its protein product is CASSTRESYEQYF.

The chain recombines TRBV2 with TRBJ2-6, with D hard to call. V shed 6 bases and J shed 0 bases, with 15 bases lying between them. Germline lookup yields CDR1 SNHLY and CDR2 FYNNEI. This CDR3 spans 17 amino acids. DNA of the CDR3: TGTGCCAGCAGGGGAAACAAACTTAGCTCTGGGGCCAACGTCCTGACTTTC. It yields the protein CASRGNKLSSGANVLTF.

V usage is TRBV4-3 and J usage is TRBJ2-7; D ambiguous. Germline loops: CDR1 LGHNA, CDR2 YSLEER. With 0 bases removed from V and 3 bases from J, the gap between germline ends came to 15 bases. The length of the CDR3 is 16 residues. As DNA, the CDR3 is TGCGCCAGCAGCCAAGATCTGGCTAAAAGGAGCTACGAGCAGTACTTC. Protein product: CASSQDLAKRSYEQYF.